The TCR beta chain described here comes from a study of cytotoxic CD8 clonotypes in ibrutinib-treated CLL. A single count supports this clone. Its target is unknown. The table came from immunoSEQ multiplex PCR; TCRdb's copy has only in-frame clones and leaves some out. Of some 140,000 clones in the sample, 85% to 95% were seen once. Study-wide findings and caveats: Clonality correlated strongly with circulating CD8+ T cells and exceeded age-matched healthy donors at baseline. Rising at ibrutinib response, clonality subsequently fell back toward baseline at progression.

Per the germline V gene, CDR1 is SGHDN and CDR2 is FVKESK. The ends were cut back, 3 bases at V and 6 bases at J, with 13 bases in the middle. This CDR3 contains 14 residues. The sample consisted of PBMCs, taken after 12 months of ibrutinib treatment. This TCR came from a human donor with chronic lymphocytic leukemia. The genes are TRBV14 and TRBJ2-3; D remains unclear. This CDR3 reads CASSQGMSLDTQYF. The CDR3 bases are TGTGCCAGCAGCCAGGGAATGAGTCTGGATACGCAGTATTTT.